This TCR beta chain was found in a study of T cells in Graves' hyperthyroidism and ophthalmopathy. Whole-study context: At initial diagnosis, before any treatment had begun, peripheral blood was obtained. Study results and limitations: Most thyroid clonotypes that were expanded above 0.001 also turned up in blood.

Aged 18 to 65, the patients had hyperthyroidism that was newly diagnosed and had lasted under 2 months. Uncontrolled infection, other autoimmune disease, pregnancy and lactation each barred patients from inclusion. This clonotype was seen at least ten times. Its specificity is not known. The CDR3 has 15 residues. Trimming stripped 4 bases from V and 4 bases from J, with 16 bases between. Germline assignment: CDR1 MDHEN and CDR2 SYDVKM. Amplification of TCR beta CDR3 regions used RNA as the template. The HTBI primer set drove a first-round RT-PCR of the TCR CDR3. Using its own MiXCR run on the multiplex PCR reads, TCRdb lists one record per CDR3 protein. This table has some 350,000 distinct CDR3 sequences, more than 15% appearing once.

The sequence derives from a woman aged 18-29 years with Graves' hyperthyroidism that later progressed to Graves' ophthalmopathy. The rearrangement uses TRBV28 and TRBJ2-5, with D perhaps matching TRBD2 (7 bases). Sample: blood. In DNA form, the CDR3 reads TGTGCCAGCAGTTGGGGGGGGCCGGGGCTAGAGACCCAGTACTTC. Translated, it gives CASSWGGPGLETQYF.